This T cell receptor beta chain was recovered during a study of CD8 T cells in ankylosing spondylitis. To note about this clonotype: The antigen remains unidentified.

Points from the study as a whole: A TCR beta motif of eight or nine highly homologous variants seemed to mark ankylosing spondylitis blood. Disease-linked clones reportedly showed significant enrichment in matched ankylosing spondylitis synovial fluid.

A single record per CDR3 protein comes from TCRdb applying MiXCR to the 5' RACE reads. This table has 450,000 or so distinct CDR3 sequences, around 26% appearing once. From germline, CDR1 is SGHRS and CDR2 YFSETQ. V lost 2 bases, J lost 2 bases, and 11 bases lay in between. The CDR3 is 15 residues long. The receptor's source is a male donor with ankylosing spondylitis. This sequence joins TRBV5-1 and TRBJ1-5, with D possibly being TRBD1 (5 bases). Sequencing input: blood, either unsorted or a sorted T cell fraction (not recorded which). CDR3 in amino acids: CASSFAGLGNQPQHF. In DNA, the CDR3 is TGCGCCAGCAGCTTCGCGGGGCTTGGCAATCAGCCCCAGCATTTT.